Below, one TCR beta chain is given with its context. The ends were cut back, 7 bases at V and 0 bases at J, with 11 bases in the middle. The CDR3 sequence is 14 residues long. CDR1 MNHEY and CDR2 SVGAGI come from the germline V gene. As handled by the study authors: Quantification of nucleated cells was approximated via reference gene primer amplification. TCRdb's table, derived via immunoSEQ multiplex PCR, lists solely in-frame clones and lacks some. V and J calls and clone size are as listed in that table; D and trimming were resolved from the DNA. The sample gives about 280,000 clones, approximately 88% of which show up once; just under 9.5% is in the top ten. The record originates from a study of blood T cell repertoires in COVID-19. Study in general: Samples of COVID-19 (acute and convalescent) were obtained from the United States, Italy and Spain. In each case, the material was cDNA or gDNA derived from T cells, B-cell-depleted T cells, or PBMCs.

V and J are TRBV6-5 and TRBJ2-3; no firm D call. The TCR originated in a man aged 18-30 years with active or convalescent COVID-19. The sample comprised peripheral blood. The CDR3 nucleotides are TGTGCCAGCACCGAAATAGCCAGCACAGATACGCAGTATTTT. Encoded protein: CASTEIASTDTQYF.